This TCR beta chain is drawn from a study of T cells in Graves' hyperthyroidism and ophthalmopathy. Looking at the study overall: Peripheral blood was collected at initial diagnosis, before any treatment.

Regions amplified from RNA transcripts were the TCR beta CDR3 regions. Initially, a first-round RT-PCR of the TCR CDR3 employed the HTBI primer set. One entry per CDR3 protein results from TCRdb running MiXCR on the multiplex PCR reads. Of 600,000 to 650,000 distinct CDR3 sequences listed, about 17% are singletons. The table lists this clonotype with a few counts. Stable Graves' hyperthyroidism meant no ophthalmopathy progression within 18 months. Germline lookup yields CDR1 MNHEY and CDR2 SVGEGT. CDR3 size: 14 residues. The V and J ends lost 6 bases and 6 bases, in that order; junction bases with no gene match: 10.

The source material was blood. This rearrangement joins TRBV6-2 or TRBV6-3 to TRBJ2-7; 8 nucleotides align to TRBD2. The receptor comes from a woman aged 25 to 39 with Graves' hyperthyroidism. The CDR3 sequence: CASSPSGTRREQYF. The CDR3 DNA reads TGTGCCAGCAGCCCATCCGGGACTAGGCGCGAGCAGTACTTC.